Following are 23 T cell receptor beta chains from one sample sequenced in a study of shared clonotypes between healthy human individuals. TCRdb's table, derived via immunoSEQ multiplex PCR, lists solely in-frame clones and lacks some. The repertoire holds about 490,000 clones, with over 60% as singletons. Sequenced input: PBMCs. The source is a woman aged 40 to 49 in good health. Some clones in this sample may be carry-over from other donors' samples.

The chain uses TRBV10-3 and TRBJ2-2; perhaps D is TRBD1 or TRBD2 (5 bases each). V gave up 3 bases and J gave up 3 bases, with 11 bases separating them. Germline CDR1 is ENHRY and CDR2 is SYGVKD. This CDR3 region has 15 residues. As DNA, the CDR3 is TGTGCCATCAGTGACTGGGGGACGGACACCGGGGAGCTGTTTTTT. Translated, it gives CAISDWGTDTGELFF.

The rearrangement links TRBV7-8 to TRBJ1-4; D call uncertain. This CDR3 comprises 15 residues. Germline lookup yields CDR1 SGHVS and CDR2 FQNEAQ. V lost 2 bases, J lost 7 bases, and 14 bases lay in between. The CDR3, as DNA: TGTGCCAGCAGCTTATATGAGGGAAAAGCTGAAAAACTGTTTTTT. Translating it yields CASSLYEGKAEKLFF.

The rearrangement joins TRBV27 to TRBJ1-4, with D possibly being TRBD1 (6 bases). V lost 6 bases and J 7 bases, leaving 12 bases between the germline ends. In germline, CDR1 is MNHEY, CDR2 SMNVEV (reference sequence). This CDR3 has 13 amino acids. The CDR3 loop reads CASRGHSPEKLFF. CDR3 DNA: TGTGCCAGCAGGGGACATAGTCCTGAAAAACTGTTTTTT.

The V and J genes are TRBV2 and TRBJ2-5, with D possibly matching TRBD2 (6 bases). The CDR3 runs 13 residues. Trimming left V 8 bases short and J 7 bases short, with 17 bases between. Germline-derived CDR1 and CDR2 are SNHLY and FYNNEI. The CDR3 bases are TGTGCCAGCGCGGAGGGCTTTCAAACGACCCAGTACTTC. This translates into CASAEGFQTTQYF.

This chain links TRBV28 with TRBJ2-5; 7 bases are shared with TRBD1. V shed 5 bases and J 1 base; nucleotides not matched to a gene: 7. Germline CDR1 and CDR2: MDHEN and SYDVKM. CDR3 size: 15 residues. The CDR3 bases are TGTGCCAGCAGTCCTCTGGACAGGTCCCAAGAGACCCAGTACTTC. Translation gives CASSPLDRSQETQYF.

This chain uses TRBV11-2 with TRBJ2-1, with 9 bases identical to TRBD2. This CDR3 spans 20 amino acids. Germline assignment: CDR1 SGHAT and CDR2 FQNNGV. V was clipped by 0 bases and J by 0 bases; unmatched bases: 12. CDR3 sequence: CASSLDWSSGTPSSYNEQFF. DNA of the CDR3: TGTGCCAGCAGCTTAGATTGGTCTAGCGGGACCCCGAGCTCCTACAATGAGCAGTTCTTC.

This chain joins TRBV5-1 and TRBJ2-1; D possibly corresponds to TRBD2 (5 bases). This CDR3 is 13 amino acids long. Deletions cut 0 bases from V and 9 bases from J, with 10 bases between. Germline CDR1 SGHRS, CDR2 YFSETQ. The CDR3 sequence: CASSLARGSEQFF. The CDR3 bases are TGCGCCAGCAGCTTGGCCAGAGGGAGTGAGCAGTTCTTC.

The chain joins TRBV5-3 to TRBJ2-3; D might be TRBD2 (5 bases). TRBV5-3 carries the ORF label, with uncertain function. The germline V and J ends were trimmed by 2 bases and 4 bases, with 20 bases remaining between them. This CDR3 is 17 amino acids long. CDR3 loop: CARSFLFEGLFPDTQYF. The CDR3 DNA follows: TGTGCCAGAAGCTTTTTGTTTGAGGGCCTCTTCCCAGATACGCAGTATTTT.

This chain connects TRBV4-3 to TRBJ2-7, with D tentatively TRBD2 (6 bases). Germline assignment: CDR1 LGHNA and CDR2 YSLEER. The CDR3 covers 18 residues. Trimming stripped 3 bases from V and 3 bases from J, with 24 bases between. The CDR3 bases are TGCGCCAGCAGCCAGACCCCCAGCGGAGGAGGGGAGGACTACGAGCAGTACTTC. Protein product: CASSQTPSGGGEDYEQYF.

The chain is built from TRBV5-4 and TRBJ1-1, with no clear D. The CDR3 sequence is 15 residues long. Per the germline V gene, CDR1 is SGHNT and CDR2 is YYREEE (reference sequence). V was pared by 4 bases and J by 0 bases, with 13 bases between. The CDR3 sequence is CASSQPGRMNTEAFF. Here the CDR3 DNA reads TGTGCCAGCAGCCAACCCGGCCGCATGAACACTGAAGCTTTCTTT.

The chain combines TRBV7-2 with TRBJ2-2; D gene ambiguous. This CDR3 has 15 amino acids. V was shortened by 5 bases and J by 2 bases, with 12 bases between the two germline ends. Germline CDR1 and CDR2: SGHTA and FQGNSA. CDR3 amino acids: CASSRWTDNTGELFF. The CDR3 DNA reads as TGTGCCAGCAGCCGTTGGACGGATAACACCGGGGAGCTGTTTTTT.

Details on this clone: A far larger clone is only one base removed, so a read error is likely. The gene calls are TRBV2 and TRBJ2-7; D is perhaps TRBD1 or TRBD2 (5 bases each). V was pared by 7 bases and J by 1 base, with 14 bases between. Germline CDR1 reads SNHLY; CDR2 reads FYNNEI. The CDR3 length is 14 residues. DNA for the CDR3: TGTGCCAGCAAGTTCCGGGGCTTGTCCTACGAGCAGTACTTC. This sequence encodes CASKFRGLSYEQYF.

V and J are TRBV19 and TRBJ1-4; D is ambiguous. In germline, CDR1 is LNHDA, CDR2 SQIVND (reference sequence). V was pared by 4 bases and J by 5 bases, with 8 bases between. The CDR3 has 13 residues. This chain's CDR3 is CASSTRPNEKLFF. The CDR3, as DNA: TGTGCCAGTAGTACCCGTCCGAATGAAAAACTGTTTTTT. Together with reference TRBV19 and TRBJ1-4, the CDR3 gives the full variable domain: DGGITQSPKYLFRKEGQNVTLSCEQNLNHDAMYWYRQDPGQGLRLIYYSQIVNDFQKGDIAEGYSVSREKKESFPLTVTSAQKNPTAFYLCASSTRPNEKLFFGSGTQLSVL.

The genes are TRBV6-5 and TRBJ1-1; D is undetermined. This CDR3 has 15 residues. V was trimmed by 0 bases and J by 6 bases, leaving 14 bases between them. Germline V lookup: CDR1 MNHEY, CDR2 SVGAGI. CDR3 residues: CASSYSYVTGAEAFF. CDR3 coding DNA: TGTGCCAGCAGTTACTCGTACGTGACCGGCGCTGAAGCTTTCTTT.

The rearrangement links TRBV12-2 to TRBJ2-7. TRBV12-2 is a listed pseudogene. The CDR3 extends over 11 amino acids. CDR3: CASRFDYEQYF. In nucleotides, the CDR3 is TGTGCAAGTCGCTTCGATTACGAGCAGTACTTC.

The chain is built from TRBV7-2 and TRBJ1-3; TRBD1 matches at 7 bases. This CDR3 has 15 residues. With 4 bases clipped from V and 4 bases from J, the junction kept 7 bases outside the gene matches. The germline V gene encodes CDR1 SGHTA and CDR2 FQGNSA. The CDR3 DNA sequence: TGTGCCAGCAGCTATCTAGGGGGCTCCGGAAACACCATATATTTT. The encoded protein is CASSYLGGSGNTIYF. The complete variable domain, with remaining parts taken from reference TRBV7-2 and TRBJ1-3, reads GAGVSQSPSNKVTEKGKDVELRCDPISGHTALYWYRQSLGQGLEFLIYFQGNSAPDKSGLPSDRFSAERTGGSVSTLTIQRTQQEDSAVYLCASSYLGGSGNTIYFGEGSWLTVV.

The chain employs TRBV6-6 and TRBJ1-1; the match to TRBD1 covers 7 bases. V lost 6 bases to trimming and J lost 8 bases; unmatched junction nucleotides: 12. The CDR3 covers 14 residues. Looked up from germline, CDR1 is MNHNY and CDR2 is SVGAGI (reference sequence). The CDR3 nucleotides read TGTGCCAGCAGCCCGTACCGGGACAGCGCCGAAGCTTTCTTT. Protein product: CASSPYRDSAEAFF.

CDR3 sequence: CASSIRLSSTDTQYF. CDR3 nucleotides: TGTGCCAGCAGCATCCGACTAAGTAGCACAGATACGCAGTATTTT. The chain joins TRBV6-1 to TRBJ2-3; D might be TRBD2 (5 bases). V was trimmed by 6 bases and J by 0 bases, leaving 13 bases between them. The V gene's germline CDR1 is MNHNS and CDR2 SASEGT. The CDR3 has 15 residues.

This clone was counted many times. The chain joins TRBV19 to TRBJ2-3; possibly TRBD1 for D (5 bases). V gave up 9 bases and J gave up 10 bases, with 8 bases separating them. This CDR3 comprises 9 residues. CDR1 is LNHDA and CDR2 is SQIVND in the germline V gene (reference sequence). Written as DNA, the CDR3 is TGTGCCAGCGGACATCCGCAGTATTTT. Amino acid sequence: CASGHPQYF.

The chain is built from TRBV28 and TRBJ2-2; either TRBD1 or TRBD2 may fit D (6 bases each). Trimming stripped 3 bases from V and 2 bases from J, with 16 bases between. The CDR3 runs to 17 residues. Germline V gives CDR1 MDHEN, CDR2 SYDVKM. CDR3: CASSLQGSRENTGELFF. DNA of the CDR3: TGTGCCAGCAGTTTGCAGGGGTCGCGGGAAAACACCGGGGAGCTGTTTTTT.

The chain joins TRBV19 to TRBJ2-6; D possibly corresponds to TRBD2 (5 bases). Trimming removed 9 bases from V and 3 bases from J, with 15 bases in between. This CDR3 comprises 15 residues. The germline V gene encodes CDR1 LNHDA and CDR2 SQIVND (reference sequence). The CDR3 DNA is TGTGCCAGCAGCGCCCGCGGAGGTGGGGCCAACGTCCTGACTTTC. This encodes CASSARGGGANVLTF.

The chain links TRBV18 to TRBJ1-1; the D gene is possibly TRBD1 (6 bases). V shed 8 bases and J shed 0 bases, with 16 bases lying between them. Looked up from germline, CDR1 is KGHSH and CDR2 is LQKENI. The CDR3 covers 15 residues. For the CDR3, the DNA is TGTGCCAGCGGTCGGATCAGGGGCGTGAACACTGAAGCTTTCTTT. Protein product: CASGRIRGVNTEAFF.

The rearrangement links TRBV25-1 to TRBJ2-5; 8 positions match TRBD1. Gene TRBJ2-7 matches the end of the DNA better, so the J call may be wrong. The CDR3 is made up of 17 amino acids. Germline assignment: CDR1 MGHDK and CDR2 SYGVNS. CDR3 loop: CASSELGVNRGSYEQYF. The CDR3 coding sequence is TGTGCCAGCAGTGAATTGGGGGTTAACAGGGGGTCGTACGAGCAGTACTTC.